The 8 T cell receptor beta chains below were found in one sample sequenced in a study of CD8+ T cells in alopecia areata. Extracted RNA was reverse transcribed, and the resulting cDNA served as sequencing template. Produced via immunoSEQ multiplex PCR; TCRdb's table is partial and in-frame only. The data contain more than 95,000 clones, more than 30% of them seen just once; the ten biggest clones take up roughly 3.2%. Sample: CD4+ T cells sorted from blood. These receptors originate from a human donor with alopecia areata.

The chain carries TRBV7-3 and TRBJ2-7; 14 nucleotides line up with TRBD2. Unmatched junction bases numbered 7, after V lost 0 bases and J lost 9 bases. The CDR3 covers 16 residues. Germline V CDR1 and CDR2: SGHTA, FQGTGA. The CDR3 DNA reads TGTGCCAGCAGCTTAACAGGGACTAGCGGGAGTCTGAGGCAGTACTTC. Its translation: CASSLTGTSGSLRQYF.

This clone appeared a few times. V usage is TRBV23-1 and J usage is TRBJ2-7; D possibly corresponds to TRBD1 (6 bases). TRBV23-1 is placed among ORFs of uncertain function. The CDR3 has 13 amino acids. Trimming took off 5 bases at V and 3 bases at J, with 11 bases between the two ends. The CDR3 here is CASSAGQFYEQYF. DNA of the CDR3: TGCGCCAGCAGTGCCGGACAGTTCTACGAGCAGTACTTC.

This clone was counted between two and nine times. CDR3: CASSLTVGSYEQYF. CDR3 nucleotide sequence: TGCGCCAGCAGCTTGACCGTCGGGTCCTACGAGCAGTACTTC. The V call is TRBV5-1, the J call TRBJ2-7; no clear D. Germline V gene sequence: CDR1 SGHRS, CDR2 YFSETQ. Trimming took 1 base from V and 1 from J, leaving 9 bases between them. The CDR3 is 14 residues long.

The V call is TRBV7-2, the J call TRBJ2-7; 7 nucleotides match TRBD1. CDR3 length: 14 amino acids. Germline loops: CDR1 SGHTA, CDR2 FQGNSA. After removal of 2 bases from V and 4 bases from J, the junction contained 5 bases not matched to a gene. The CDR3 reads CASSLKTGPYEQYF. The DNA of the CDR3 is TGTGCCAGCAGCTTAAAGACAGGGCCTTACGAGCAGTACTTC. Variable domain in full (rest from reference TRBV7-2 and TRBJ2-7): GAGVSQSPSNKVTEKGKDVELRCDPISGHTALYWYRQSLGQGLEFLIYFQGNSAPDKSGLPSDRFSAERTGGSVSTLTIQRTQQEDSAVYLCASSLKTGPYEQYFGPGTRLTVT.

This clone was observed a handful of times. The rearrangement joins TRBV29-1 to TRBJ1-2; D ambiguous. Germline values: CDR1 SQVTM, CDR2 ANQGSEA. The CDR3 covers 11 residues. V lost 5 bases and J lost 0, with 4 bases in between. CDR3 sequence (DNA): TGCAGCGTTTTTCCTAACTATGGCTACACCTTC. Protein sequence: CSVFPNYGYTF.

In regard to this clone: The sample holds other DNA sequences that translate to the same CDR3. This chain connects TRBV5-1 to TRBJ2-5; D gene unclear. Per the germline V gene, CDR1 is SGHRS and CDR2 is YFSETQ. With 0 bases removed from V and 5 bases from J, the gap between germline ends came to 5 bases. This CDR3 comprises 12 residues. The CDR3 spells CASSLVSETQYF. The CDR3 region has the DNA TGCGCCAGCAGCTTGGTTTCGGAGACCCAGTACTTC.

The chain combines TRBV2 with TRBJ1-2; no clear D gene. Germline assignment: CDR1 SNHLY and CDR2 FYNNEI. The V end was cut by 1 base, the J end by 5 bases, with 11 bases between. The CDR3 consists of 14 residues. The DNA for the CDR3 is TGTGCCAGCAGTGAAGAGGGCAGAGGATATGGCTACACCTTC. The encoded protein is CASSEEGRGYGYTF.

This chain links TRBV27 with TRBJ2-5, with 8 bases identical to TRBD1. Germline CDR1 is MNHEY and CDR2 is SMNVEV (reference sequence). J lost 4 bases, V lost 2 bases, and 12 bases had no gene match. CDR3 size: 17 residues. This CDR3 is CASSLRPRQGRPETQYF. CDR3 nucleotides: TGTGCCAGCAGTTTAAGGCCCAGACAGGGGCGGCCAGAGACCCAGTACTTC.